These 2 T cell receptor beta chains share one sample of origin, sequenced in a study of tumor-infiltrating lymphocytes in primary liver carcinoma (dated by TCRdb to between 2016 and 2019). This sample was sequenced with an Illumina HiSeq 2500. A constant-region primer and ProtoScript II reverse transcriptase were used to reverse-transcribe TCRbeta-specific cDNA from around 540 ng total RNA. Construction of the TCRbeta libraries relied on three nested rounds of multiplex PCR, following a slightly modified ARM-PCR procedure. The first two PCR rounds used multiplex TRBV1-TRBV30 forward primers with a Cbeta reverse primer, each for roughly 10 cycles. TCRdb reworked the public reads: Q25 trimming with fastp, MiXCR clone assembly, productive beta chains retained. Each entry merges the rows of one CDR3 protein and shows their most common DNA and genes. The sample table contains 310,000 or so distinct CDR3 sequences; only one count was recorded for nearly 60% of them. Of the sample, more than 15% falls within the top ten clones.

Blood RNA was extracted from unsorted whole blood with TRIzol reagent; germline DNA came from the DNeasy Blood & Tissue kit. Sequenced material: peripheral blood. All receptors derive from a woman in her 30s with primary liver carcinoma and hepatitis B virus infection.

A word on this clonotype: A much larger clone is a single base away; this may be a read error. The chain recombines TRBV29-1 with TRBJ2-3, with a possible D match to TRBD2 (5 bases). Trimming removed 5 bases from V and 2 bases from J, with 14 bases in between. This CDR3 comprises 14 residues. The germline gives CDR1 SQVTM, CDR2 ANQGSEA. In DNA form, the CDR3 reads TGCAGCGTTAATATCAGGAGGCTCACAGATACGCAGTATTTT. This codes for CSVNIRRLTDTQYF.

Comments on this clonotype: A clone one base away is much larger, so this may be a read error. The rearrangement joins TRBV7-9 to TRBJ2-2; 7 positions agree with TRBD1. CDR1 SEHNR and CDR2 FQNEAQ come from the germline V gene (reference sequence). There are 15 residues in the CDR3. V shed 5 bases and J 8 bases; nucleotides not matched to a gene: 11. CDR3 amino acids: CASSNRDSAAGELFF. The CDR3 bases are TGTGCCAGCAGCAACCGGGACAGTGCGGCGGGGGAGCTGTTTTTT.